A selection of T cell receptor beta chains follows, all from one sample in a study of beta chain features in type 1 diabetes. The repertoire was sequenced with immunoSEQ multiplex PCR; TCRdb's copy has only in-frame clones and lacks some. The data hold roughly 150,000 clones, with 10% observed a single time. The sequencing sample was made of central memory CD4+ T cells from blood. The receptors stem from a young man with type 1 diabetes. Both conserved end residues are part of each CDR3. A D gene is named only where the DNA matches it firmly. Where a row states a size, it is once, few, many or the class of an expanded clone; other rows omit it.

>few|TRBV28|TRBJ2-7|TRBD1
CASSQPGTGLAEQYF
TGTGCCAGCAGTCAACCCGGGACAGGGTTGGCCGAGCAGTACTTC
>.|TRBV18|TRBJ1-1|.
CASSPWAVGPNTEAFF
TGTGCCAGCTCACCATGGGCAGTAGGCCCCAACACTGAAGCTTTCTTT
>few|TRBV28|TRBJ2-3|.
CASSPGGDSANTDTQYF
TGTGCCAGCAGCCCGGGCGGGGACAGCGCCAACACAGATACGCAGTATTTT
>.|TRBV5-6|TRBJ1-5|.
CASSSTGLEGNQPQHF
TGTGCCAGCAGCTCAACAGGGCTGGAAGGCAATCAGCCCCAGCATTTT
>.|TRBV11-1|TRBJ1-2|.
CASSKGDYGYTF
TGTGCCAGCAGCAAAGGGGACTATGGCTACACCTTC
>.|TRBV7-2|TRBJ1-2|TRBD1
CASSSTGGAGYTF
TGTGCCAGCAGCTCGACAGGGGGGGCTGGCTACACCTTC
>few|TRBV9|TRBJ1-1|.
CASSVGGMVAEAFF
TGTGCCAGCAGCGTCGGGGGTATGGTTGCTGAAGCTTTCTTT
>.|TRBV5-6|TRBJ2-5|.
CASSLGQGQETQYF
TGTGCCAGCAGCTTGGGGCAGGGTCAGGAGACCCAGTACTTC
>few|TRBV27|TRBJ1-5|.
CASSVDRLQPQHF
TGTGCCAGCAGTGTCGACAGATTACAGCCCCAGCATTTT
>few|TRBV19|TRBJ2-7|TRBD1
CASSIRTGTEPYEQYF
TGTGCCAGTAGTATAAGAACCGGGACAGAACCCTACGAGCAGTACTTC
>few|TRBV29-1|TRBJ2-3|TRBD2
CSVAPGLAGDTQYF
TGCAGCGTAGCCCCGGGACTAGCGGGAGATACGCAGTATTTT
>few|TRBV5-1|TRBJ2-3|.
CASSPPSSTDTQYF
TGCGCCAGCAGCCCCCCCTCTAGCACAGATACGCAGTATTTT
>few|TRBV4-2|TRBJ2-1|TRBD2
CASSQEPGGGAYNEQFF
TGTGCCAGCAGCCAAGAGCCGGGCGGGGGGGCCTACAATGAGCAGTTCTTC
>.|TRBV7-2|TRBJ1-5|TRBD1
CASSGPGGPPQHF
TGTGCCAGCAGCGGACCAGGGGGCCCGCCCCAGCATTTT
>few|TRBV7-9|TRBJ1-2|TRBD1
CASSNTGAGDYGYTF
TGTGCCAGCAGCAACACAGGGGCCGGCGACTATGGCTACACCTTC
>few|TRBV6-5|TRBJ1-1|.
CASSETSSLEAFF
TGTGCCAGCAGTGAAACGTCGTCACTAGAAGCTTTCTTT
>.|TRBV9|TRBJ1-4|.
CASSTGSNEKLFF
TGTGCCAGCAGTACAGGGTCTAATGAAAAACTGTTTTTT
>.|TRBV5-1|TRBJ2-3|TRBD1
CASSFTGEVTDTQYF
TGCGCCAGCAGCTTTACAGGGGAAGTCACAGATACGCAGTATTTT
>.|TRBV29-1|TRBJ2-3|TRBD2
CSVRTSGRGWSGTDTQYF
TGCAGCGTAAGGACTAGCGGGAGGGGATGGTCTGGCACAGATACGCAGTATTTT
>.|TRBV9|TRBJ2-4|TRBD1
CASSVGTGGEDIQYF
TGTGCCAGCAGCGTTGGGACAGGGGGCGAGGACATTCAGTACTTC
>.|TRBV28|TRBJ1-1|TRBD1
CASSPYRGRLNTEAFF
TGTGCCAGCAGTCCTTACAGGGGGCGATTGAACACTGAAGCTTTCTTT
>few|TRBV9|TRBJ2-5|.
CASSTPGARETQYF
TGTGCCAGCAGCACCCCAGGGGCGAGGGAGACCCAGTACTTC
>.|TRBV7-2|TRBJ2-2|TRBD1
CASSIDRGRTGELFF
TGTGCCAGCAGCATCGACAGGGGGCGAACCGGGGAGCTGTTTTTT
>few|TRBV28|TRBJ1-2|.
CASSFGRIYGYTF
TGTGCCAGCAGTTTCGGCAGGATCTATGGCTACACCTTC
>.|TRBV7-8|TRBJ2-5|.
CASTLQGAETQYF
TGTGCCAGCACCCTACAGGGTGCAGAGACCCAGTACTTC
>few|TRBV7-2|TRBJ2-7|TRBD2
CASSLVAGGLSYEQYF
TGTGCCAGCAGCTTAGTAGCGGGAGGGCTGAGCTACGAGCAGTACTTC
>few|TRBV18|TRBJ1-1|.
CASSPRTGFSEAFF
TGTGCCAGCTCACCCAGAACAGGGTTTTCTGAAGCTTTCTTT
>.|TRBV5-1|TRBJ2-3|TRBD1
CASSRGQGDTQYF
TGCGCCAGCAGCCGCGGACAGGGAGATACGCAGTATTTT
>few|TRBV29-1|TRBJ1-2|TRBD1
CSAHFNPGTGPYGYTF
TGCAGCGCCCACTTCAACCCTGGGACAGGGCCCTATGGCTACACCTTC
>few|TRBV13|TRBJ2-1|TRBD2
CASSHLGTRDNEQFF
TGTGCCAGCAGCCACCTCGGGACTAGAGACAATGAGCAGTTCTTC
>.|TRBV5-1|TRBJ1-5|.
CASSLQYDQPQHF
TGCGCCAGCAGCTTACAATACGATCAGCCCCAGCATTTT
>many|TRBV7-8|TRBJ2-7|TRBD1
CASRWDRESEQYF
TGTGCCAGCAGATGGGACAGGGAATCCGAGCAGTACTTC
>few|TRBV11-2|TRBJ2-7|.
CASRTGSYEQYF
TGTGCCAGCAGGACAGGCTCCTACGAGCAGTACTTC
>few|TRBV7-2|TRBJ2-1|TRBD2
CASSSRLALDNEQFF
TGTGCCAGCAGCTCGAGACTAGCCCTTGACAATGAGCAGTTCTTC
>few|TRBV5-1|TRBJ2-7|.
CASSFSLAGYEQYF
TGCGCCAGCAGCTTTTCACTAGCCGGATACGAGCAGTACTTC
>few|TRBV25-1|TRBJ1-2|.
CASSEYEADYGYTF
TGTGCCAGCAGTGAATATGAGGCAGACTATGGCTACACCTTC
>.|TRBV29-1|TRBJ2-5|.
CSVTRAGAETQYF
TGCAGCGTTACGCGGGCAGGGGCGGAGACCCAGTACTTC
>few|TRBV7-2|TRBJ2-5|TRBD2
CASSLKTSGRQTQYF
TGTGCCAGCAGCTTAAAGACTAGCGGGAGGCAGACCCAGTACTTC
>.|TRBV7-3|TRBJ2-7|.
CASSPSRAQGSTGEQYF
TGTGCCAGCAGCCCATCCCGGGCTCAGGGAAGTACTGGCGAGCAGTACTTC
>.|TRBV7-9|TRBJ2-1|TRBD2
CASSLALAGAYNEQFF
TGTGCCAGCAGCTTAGCGCTAGCGGGAGCCTACAATGAGCAGTTCTTC
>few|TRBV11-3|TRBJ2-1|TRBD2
CASSLDVGGYNEQFF
TGTGCCAGCAGCTTAGATGTGGGAGGGTACAATGAGCAGTTCTTC
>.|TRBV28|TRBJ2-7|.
CASSFPTEVEQYF
TGTGCCAGCAGTTTCCCAACTGAGGTTGAGCAGTACTTC
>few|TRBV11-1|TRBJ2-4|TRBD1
CASSKRDRAKNIQYF
TGTGCCAGCAGCAAACGGGACAGAGCCAAAAACATTCAGTACTTC
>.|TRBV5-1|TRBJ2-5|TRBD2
CASSLGAGVDQETQYF
TGCGCCAGCAGCTTGGGGGCGGGAGTAGACCAAGAGACCCAGTACTTC
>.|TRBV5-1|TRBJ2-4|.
CASSLEQNIQYF
TGCGCCAGCAGCTTGGAGCAAAACATTCAGTACTTC
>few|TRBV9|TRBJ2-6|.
CASSVGDSGANVLTF
TGTGCCAGCAGCGTAGGCGACTCTGGGGCCAACGTCCTGACTTTC
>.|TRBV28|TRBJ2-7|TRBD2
CASSLLAGASYEQYF
TGTGCCAGCAGTTTGTTGGCGGGAGCCTCCTACGAGCAGTACTTC
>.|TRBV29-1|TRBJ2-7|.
CSVAGQGIHEQYF
TGCAGCGTTGCAGGCCAGGGGATCCACGAGCAGTACTTC
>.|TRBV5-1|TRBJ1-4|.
CASSLYPVPGGGKLFF
TGCGCCAGCAGCTTGTACCCGGTCCCAGGAGGTGGAAAACTGTTTTTT
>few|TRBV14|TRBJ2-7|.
CASSQDRGSIYEQYF
TGTGCCAGCAGCCAAGATCGGGGAAGCATCTACGAGCAGTACTTC
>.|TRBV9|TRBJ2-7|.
CASSVGGSALYEQYF
TGTGCCAGCAGCGTAGGCGGATCGGCCCTCTACGAGCAGTACTTC
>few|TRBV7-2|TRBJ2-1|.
CASSSRLTYNEQFF
TGTGCCAGCAGCTCCCGACTAACTTACAATGAGCAGTTCTTC
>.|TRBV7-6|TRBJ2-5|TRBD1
CASSSATLQGTEKTQYF
TGTGCCAGCAGCTCCGCAACCCTACAGGGGACCGAGAAGACCCAGTACTTC
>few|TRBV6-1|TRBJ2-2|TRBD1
CASTITTGRSGELFF
TGTGCCAGCACCATAACGACAGGGCGGTCCGGGGAGCTGTTTTTT
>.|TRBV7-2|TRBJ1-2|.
CASGGGANYGYTF
TGTGCCAGTGGGGGGGGCGCCAACTATGGCTACACCTTC
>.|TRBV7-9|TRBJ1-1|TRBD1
CASRAGQGEWAFF
TGTGCCAGCAGAGCCGGACAGGGAGAATGGGCTTTCTTT
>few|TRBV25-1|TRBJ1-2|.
CASSEGGGGTHYGYTF
TGTGCCAGCAGTGAAGGTGGGGGAGGGACCCACTATGGCTACACCTTC
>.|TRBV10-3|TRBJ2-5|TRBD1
CAIRGSTGGVETQYF
TGTGCCATCAGAGGCTCAACAGGGGGCGTAGAGACCCAGTACTTC
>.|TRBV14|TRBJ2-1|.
CASSQEAVYNEQFF
TGTGCCAGCAGCCAAGAGGCGGTATACAATGAGCAGTTCTTC
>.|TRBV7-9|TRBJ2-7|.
CASSFGGETYEQYF
TGTGCCAGCAGCTTCGGAGGGGAAACCTACGAGCAGTACTTC